The sequence of this TCR beta chain was determined in a study of CXCR3-negative and CXCR3-positive naive CD8 T cells. Findings and caveats of the study: CXCR3-positive naive cells carried more hydrophobic TRB CDR3s than CXCR3-negative ones.

About this clonotype itself: Antigen unknown.

The TRB cDNA libraries were prepared by 5' RACE with UMI labels. TCRdb processed the 5' RACE reads again and assigns one entry to each CDR3 protein, with no DNA. The table counts some 6,700 distinct CDR3 sequences; more than 1.2% lies in the top ten. Germline V gene data show CDR1 as DFQATT and CDR2 as SNEGSKA (reference sequence). The CDR3 totals 12 residues. J is TRBJ2-7 and V is TRBV20-1; checking the TCRdb D call of TRBD1 is not possible without DNA. Sample: naive CXCR3- CD8+ T cells from blood. The subset was: CD45RO-CCR7+CD27+CD95- naive CD8+ T cells lacking CXCR3 (TNR3-). The sequence was collected from a human donor in good health. Some clones in this sample may be carry-over from other donors' samples. The CDR3 reads CSARDRGGEQYF.